The rows below give T cell receptor beta chains drawn from one sample of a study of blood T cell repertoires in COVID-19. Repertoires were generated with immunoSEQ multiplex PCR, while TCRdb's copy carries only in-frame clones and drops some. The sample shows 70,000 or so clones, around three quarters of them seen only once. Sequencing was carried out using peripheral blood. The receptor source for this set is a human donor in a cohort sampled during active COVID-19. Both conserved end residues are part of each CDR3. Fields, in order: V gene, clone size, J gene, D gene, CDR3 DNA, CDR3 protein. The D gene is left open where the match is weak. Expanded clones get a size class; other rows say once, few or many, or leave the size out.

>TRBV6-1|NA|TRBJ1-1|NA
TGTGCCAGCAGTGAACAGGGGCCGAACACTGAAGCTTTCTTT
CASSEQGPNTEAFF
>TRBV19|few|TRBJ2-7|NA
TGTGCCAGTAGTCCTCGGAGAGTAACGGGGGCCTACGAGCAGTACTTC
CASSPRRVTGAYEQYF
>TRBV27|few|TRBJ2-1|TRBD2
TGTGCCAGCAGGCGAGTAGCGGGCGTCTCCTACAATGAGCAGTTCTTC
CASRRVAGVSYNEQFF
>TRBV7-8|NA|TRBJ1-5|NA
TGTGCCAGCAGCTTAGGGGCCGGGGGGCGCACCCAGCATTTT
CASSLGAGGRTQHF
>TRBV12-3/TRBV12-4|NA|TRBJ1-1|NA
TGTGCCAGCAGTTTTCCACTAACTGAAGCTTTCTTT
CASSFPLTEAFF
>TRBV9|NA|TRBJ1-1|TRBD1
TGTGCCAGCAGCGTAGGGGGACAGGGAGATATGAACACTGAAGCTTTCTTT
CASSVGGQGDMNTEAFF
>TRBV10-3|NA|TRBJ2-2|TRBD1
TGTGCCATCAGACAGGGACAGGGGGTAAACACCGGGGAGCTGTTTTTT
CAIRQGQGVNTGELFF
>TRBV7-2|NA|TRBJ1-6|TRBD1
TGTGCCAGCAGCTCACAGGGGAATTTGAATTCACCCCTCCACTTT
CASSSQGNLNSPLHF
>TRBV28|NA|TRBJ2-7|NA
TGTGCCAGCAGTTCCGGGAATCCCTACGAGCAGTACTTC
CASSSGNPYEQYF
>TRBV18|NA|TRBJ2-1|TRBD2
TGTGCCAGCTCACCCGGGGGACTAGCGGACAACAATGAGCAGTTCTTC
CASSPGGLADNNEQFF
>TRBV5-1|NA|TRBJ2-3|NA
TGCGCCAGCAGCCCACAGGGTGGTACAGATACGCAGTATTTT
CASSPQGGTDTQYF
>TRBV30|NA|TRBJ2-7|NA
TGTGCCTGGAGTTGGTCAGGAAACTACGAGCAGTACTTC
CAWSWSGNYEQYF
>TRBV11-2|NA|TRBJ2-7|TRBD2
TGTGCCAGCAGCTTCCACCTCGGGGGGATGAGCTCCTACGAGCAGTACTTC
CASSFHLGGMSSYEQYF
>TRBV7-2|NA|TRBJ2-7|TRBD1
TGTGCCAGCAGCAAAAGACAGGGGGCCTACGAGCAGTACTTC
CASSKRQGAYEQYF
>TRBV11-2|NA|TRBJ2-7|TRBD2
TGTGCCAGCAGCTTAGATCTGCTAGCGGGAGTATCCTACGAGCAGTACTTC
CASSLDLLAGVSYEQYF
>TRBV7-9|NA|TRBJ2-1|TRBD2
TGTGCCAGCAGCTTAAGACTAGCGGGAGGCAATGAGCAGTTCTTC
CASSLRLAGGNEQFF
>TRBV18|few|TRBJ1-5|TRBD1
TGTGCCAGCTCAGTCGGACAGGGGCAGCCCCAGCATTTT
CASSVGQGQPQHF
>TRBV6-2/TRBV6-3|NA|TRBJ2-7|NA
TGTGCCAGCAGTGCCACACGACAGTCTTACGAGCAGTACTTC
CASSATRQSYEQYF